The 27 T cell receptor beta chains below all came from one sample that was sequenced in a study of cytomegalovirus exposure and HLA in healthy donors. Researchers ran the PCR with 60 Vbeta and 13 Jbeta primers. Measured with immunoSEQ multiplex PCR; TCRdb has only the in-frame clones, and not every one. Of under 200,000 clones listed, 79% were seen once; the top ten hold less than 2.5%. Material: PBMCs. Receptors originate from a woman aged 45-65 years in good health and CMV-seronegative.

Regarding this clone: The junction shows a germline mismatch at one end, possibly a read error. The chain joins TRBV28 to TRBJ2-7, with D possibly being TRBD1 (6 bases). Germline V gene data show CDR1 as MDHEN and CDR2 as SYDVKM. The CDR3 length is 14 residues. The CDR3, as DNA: TGTGCCAGCGGTTTATCTGGCAGGGGATCCGAGCAGTACTTC. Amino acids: CASGLSGRGSEQYF.

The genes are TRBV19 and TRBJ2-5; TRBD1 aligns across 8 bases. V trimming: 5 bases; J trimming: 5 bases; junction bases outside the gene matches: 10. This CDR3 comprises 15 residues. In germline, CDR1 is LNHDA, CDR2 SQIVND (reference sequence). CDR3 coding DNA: TGTGCCAGTAGTGCCGTGACAGGGGATCTCGAGACCCAGTACTTC. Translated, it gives CASSAVTGDLETQYF.

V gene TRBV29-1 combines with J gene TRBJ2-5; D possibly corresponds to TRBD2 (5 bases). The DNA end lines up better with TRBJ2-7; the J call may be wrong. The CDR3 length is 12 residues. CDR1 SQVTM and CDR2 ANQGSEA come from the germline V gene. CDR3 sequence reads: CSVRTAAFEQYF. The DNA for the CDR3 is TGCAGCGTAAGGACTGCCGCCTTCGAGCAGTACTTC.

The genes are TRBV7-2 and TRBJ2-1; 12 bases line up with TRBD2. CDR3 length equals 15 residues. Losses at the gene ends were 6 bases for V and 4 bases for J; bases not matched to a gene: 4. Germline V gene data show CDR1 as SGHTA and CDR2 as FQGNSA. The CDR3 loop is CASSLAGGPYNEQFF. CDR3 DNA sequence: TGTGCCAGCAGTCTAGCGGGAGGGCCTTACAATGAGCAGTTCTTC.

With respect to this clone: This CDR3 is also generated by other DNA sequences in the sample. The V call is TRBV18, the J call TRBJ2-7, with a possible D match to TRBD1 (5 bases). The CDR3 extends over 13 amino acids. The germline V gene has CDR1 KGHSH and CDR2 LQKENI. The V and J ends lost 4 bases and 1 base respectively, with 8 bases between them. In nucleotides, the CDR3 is TGTGCCAGCTCACGCGACAGTTCCTACGAGCAGTACTTC. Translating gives CASSRDSSYEQYF.

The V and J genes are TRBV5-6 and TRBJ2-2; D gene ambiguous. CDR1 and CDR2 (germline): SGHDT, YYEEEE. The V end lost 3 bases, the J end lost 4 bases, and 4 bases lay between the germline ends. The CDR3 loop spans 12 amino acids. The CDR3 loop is CASSWSTGELFF. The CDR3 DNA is TGTGCCAGCAGCTGGAGCACCGGGGAGCTGTTTTTT.

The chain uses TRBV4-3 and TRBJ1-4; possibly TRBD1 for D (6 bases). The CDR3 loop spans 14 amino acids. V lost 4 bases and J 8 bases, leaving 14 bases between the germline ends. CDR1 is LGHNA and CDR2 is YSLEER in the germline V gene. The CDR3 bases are TGCGCCAGCAGCCCCCAGGGGCAGTGGGAAAAACTGTTTTTT. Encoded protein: CASSPQGQWEKLFF.

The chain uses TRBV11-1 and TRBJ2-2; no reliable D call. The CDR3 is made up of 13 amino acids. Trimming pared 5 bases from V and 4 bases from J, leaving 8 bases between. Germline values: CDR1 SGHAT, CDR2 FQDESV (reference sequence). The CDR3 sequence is CASSLRSTGELFF. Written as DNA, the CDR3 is TGTGCCAGCAGCCTCCGTAGCACCGGGGAGCTGTTTTTT.

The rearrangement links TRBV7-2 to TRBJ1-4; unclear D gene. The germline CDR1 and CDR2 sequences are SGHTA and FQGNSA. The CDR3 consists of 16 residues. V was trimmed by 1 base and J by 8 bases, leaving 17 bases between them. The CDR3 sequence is CASSLEAVARGEKLFF. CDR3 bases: TGTGCCAGCAGCTTAGAGGCGGTGGCTCGTGGGGAAAAACTGTTTTTT.

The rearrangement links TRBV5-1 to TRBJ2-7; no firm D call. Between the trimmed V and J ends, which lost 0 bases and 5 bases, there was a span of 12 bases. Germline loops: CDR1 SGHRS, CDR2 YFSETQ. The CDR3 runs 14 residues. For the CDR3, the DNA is TGCGCCAGCAGCTTGGACATCGGCAGCGACGAGCAGTACTTC. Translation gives CASSLDIGSDEQYF.

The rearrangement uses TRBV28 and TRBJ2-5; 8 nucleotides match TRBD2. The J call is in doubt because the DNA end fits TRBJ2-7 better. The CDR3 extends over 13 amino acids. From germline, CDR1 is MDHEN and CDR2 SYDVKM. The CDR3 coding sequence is TGTGCCAGTCTCCCCGGGGGGGGACGCGAGCAGTACTTC. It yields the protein CASLPGGGREQYF.

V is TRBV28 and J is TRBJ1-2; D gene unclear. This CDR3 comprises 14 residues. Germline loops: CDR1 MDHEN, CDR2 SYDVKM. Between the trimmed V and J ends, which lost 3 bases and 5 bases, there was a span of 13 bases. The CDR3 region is CASSFRGVVYGYTF. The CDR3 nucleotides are TGTGCCAGCAGTTTCCGGGGAGTTGTTTATGGCTACACCTTC.

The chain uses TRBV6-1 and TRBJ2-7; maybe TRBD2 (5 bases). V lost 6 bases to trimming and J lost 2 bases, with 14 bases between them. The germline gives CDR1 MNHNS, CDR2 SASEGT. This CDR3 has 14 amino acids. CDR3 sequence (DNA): TGTGCCAGCAGCCGGGCCTCGGAGGCCTACGAGCAGTACTTC. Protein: CASSRASEAYEQYF.

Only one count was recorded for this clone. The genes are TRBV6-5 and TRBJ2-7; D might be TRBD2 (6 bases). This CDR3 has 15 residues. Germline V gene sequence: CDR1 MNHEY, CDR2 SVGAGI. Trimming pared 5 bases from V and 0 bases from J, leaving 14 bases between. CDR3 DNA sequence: TGTGCCAGCAGTAGACGCGGGACGGACTCCTACGAGCAGTACTTC. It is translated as CASSRRGTDSYEQYF.

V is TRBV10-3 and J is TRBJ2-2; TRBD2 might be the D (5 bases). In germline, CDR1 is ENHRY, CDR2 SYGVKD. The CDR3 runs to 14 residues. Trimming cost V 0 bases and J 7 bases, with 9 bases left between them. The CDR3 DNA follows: TGTGCCATCAGTGAGTCGTCGGGGAGCGGGGAGCTGTTTTTT. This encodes CAISESSGSGELFF.

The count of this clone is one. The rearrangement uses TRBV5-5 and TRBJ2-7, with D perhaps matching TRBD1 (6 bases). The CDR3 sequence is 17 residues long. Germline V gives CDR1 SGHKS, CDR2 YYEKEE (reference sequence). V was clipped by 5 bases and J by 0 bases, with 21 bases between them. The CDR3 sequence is CASSANTGIQSSYEQYF. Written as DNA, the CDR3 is TGTGCCAGCAGTGCAAATACAGGGATCCAGAGCTCCTACGAGCAGTACTTC.

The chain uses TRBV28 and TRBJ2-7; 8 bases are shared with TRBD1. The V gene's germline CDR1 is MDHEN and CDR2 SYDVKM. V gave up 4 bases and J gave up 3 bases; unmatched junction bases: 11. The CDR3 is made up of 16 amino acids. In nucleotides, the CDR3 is TGTGCCAGCAGTTCACCCCACCGACAGGGGAGCTACGAGCAGTACTTC. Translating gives CASSSPHRQGSYEQYF.

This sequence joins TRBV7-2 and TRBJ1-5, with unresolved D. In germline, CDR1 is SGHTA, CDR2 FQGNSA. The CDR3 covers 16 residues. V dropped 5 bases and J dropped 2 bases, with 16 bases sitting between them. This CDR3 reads CASSPLTVGGNQPQHF. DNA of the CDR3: TGTGCCAGCAGCCCCTTAACGGTTGGTGGCAATCAGCCCCAGCATTTT. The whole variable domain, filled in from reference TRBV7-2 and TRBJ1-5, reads GAGVSQSPSNKVTEKGKDVELRCDPISGHTALYWYRQSLGQGLEFLIYFQGNSAPDKSGLPSDRFSAERTGGSVSTLTIQRTQQEDSAVYLCASSPLTVGGNQPQHFGDGTRLSIL.

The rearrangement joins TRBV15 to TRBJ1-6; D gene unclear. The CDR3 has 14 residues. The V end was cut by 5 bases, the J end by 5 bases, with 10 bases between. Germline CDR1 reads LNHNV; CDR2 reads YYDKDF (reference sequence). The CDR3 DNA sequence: TGTGCCACCAGCCGTCAGGCAAATAATTCACCCCTCCACTTT. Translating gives CATSRQANNSPLHF.

The CDR3 reads CASSFPMLTVLSGYTF. CDR3 in DNA: TGTGCCAGCAGCTTTCCGATGTTGACAGTATTGAGCGGCTACACCTTC. This sequence joins TRBV5-5 and TRBJ1-2, with a tentative D call TRBD1 (5 bases). V dropped 2 bases and J dropped 8 bases, with 22 bases sitting between them. The CDR3 consists of 16 residues. Germline lookup yields CDR1 SGHKS and CDR2 YYEKEE (reference sequence).

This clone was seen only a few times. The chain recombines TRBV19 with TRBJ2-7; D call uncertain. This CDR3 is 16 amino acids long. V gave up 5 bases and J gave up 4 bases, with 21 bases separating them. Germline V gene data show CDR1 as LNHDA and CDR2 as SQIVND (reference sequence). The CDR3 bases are TGTGCCAGTAGTGTCCGGTTAGTTGAATTCCCGTACGAGCAGTACTTC. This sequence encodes CASSVRLVEFPYEQYF.

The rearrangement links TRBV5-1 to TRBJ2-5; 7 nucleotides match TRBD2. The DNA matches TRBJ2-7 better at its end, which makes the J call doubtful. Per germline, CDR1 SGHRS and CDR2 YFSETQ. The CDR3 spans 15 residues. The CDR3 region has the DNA TGCGCCAGCAGCTCCTCTAGCGGCAGCTCCTACGAGCAGTACTTC. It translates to CASSSSSGSSYEQYF.

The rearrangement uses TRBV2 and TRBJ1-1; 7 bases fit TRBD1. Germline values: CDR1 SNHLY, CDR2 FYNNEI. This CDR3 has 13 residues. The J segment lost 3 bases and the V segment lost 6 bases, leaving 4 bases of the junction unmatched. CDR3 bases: TGTGCCAGCAGGGGGGACAGAGACACTGAAGCTTTCTTT. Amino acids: CASRGDRDTEAFF.

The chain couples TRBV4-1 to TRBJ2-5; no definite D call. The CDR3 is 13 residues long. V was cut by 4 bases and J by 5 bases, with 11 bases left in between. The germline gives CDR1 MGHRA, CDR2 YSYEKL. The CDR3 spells CASSLGATETQYF. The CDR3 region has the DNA TGCGCCAGCAGCCTAGGAGCGACGGAGACCCAGTACTTC.

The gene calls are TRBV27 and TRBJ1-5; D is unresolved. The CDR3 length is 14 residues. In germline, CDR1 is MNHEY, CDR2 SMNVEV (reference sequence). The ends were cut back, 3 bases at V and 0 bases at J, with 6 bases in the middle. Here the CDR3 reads CASSLTNSNQPQHF. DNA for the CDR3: TGTGCCAGCAGTTTGACAAATAGCAATCAGCCCCAGCATTTT.

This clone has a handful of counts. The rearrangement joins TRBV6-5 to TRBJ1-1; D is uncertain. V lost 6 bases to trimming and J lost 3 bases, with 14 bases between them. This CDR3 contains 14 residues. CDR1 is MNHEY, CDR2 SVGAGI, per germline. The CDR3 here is CASSQHPGYTEAFF. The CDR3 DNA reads TGTGCCAGCAGCCAACATCCGGGTTACACTGAAGCTTTCTTT.

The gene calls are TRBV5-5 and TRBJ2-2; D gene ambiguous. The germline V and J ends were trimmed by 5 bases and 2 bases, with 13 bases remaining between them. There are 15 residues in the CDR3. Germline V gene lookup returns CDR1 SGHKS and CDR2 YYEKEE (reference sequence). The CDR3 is CASSSERQNTGELFF. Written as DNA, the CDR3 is TGTGCCAGCAGTTCGGAACGACAAAACACCGGGGAGCTGTTTTTT.